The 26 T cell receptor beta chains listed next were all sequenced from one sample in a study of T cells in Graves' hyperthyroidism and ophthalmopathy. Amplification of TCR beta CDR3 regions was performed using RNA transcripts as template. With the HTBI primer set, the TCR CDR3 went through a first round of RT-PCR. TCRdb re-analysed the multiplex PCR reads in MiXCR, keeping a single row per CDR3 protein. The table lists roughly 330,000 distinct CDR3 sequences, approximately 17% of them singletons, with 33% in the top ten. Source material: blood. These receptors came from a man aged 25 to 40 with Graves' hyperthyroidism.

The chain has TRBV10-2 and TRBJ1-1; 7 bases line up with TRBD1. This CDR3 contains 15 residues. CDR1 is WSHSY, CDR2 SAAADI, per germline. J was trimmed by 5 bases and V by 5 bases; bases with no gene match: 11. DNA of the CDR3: TGCGCCAGCAGTCCCCCGCCAGGGGGTAAAACTGAAGCTTTCTTT. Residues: CASSPPPGGKTEAFF.

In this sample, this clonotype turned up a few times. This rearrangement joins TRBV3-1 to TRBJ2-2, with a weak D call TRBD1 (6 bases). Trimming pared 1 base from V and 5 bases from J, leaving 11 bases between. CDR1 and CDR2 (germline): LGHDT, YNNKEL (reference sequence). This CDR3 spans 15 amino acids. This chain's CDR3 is CASSQGGQPTGELFF. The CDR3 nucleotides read TGTGCCAGCAGCCAAGGGGGGCAGCCAACCGGGGAGCTGTTTTTT. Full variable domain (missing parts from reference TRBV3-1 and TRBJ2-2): DTAVSQTPKYLVTQMGNDKSIKCEQNLGHDTMYWYKQDSKKFLKIMFSYNNKELIINETVPNRFSPKSPDKAHLNLHINSLELGDSAVYFCASSQGGQPTGELFFGEGSRLTVL.

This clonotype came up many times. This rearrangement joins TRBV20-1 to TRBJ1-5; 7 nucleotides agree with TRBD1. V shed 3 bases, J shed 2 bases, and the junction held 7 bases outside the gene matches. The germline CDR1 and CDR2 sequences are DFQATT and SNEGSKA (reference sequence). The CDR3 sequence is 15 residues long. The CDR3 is CSARIPGQRNQPQHF. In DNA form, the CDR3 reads TGCAGTGCTAGGATTCCGGGACAGCGCAATCAGCCCCAGCATTTT.

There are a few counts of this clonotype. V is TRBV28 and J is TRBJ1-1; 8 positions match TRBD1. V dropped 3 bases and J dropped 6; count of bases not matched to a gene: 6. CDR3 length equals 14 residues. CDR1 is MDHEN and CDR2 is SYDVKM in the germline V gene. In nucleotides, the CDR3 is TGTGCCAGCAGTTTGGACAGGGTCAATCCTGAAGCTTTCTTT. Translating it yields CASSLDRVNPEAFF.

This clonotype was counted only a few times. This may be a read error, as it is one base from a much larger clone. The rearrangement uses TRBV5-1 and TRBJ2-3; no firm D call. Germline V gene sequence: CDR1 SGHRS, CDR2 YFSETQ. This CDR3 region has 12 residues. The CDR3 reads CTSRTGTDTQYF. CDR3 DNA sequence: TGCACCAGCCGTACAGGCACAGATACGCAGTATTTT.

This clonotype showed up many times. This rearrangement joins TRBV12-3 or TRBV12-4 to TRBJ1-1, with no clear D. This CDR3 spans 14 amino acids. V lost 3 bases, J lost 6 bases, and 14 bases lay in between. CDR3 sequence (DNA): TGTGCCAGCAGTTTCGCAGTAGCATGGGCTGAAGCTTTCTTT. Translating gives CASSFAVAWAEAFF.

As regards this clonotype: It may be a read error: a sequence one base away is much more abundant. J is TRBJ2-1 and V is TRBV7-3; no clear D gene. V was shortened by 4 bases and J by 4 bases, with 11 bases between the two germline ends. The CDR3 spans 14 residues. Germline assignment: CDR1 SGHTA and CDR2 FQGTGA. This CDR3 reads CASSYRMGYNEQFF. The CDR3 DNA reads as TGTGCCAGCAGCTACCGGATGGGGTACAATGAGCAGTTCTTC.

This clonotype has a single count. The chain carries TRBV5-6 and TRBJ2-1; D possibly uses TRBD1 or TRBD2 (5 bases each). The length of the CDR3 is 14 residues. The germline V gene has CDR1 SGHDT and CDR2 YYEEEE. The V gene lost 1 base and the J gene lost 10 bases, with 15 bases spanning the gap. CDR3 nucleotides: TGTGCCAGCAGCTTGCTAGGTCGGGGCGGCGAGCAGTTCTTC. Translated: CASSLLGRGGEQFF. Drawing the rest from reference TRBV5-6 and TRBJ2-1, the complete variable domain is DAGVTQSPTHLIKTRGQQVTLRCSPKSGHDTVSWYQQALGQGPQFIFQYYEEEERQRGNFPDRFSGHQFPNYSSELNVNALLLGDSALYLCASSLLGRGGEQFFGPGTRLTVL.

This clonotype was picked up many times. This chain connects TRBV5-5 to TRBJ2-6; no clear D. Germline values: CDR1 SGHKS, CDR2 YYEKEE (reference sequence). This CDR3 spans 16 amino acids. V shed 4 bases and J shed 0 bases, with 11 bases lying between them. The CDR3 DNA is TGTGCCAGCAGCCCGACGGACCTCTCTGGGGCCAACGTCCTGACTTTC. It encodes CASSPTDLSGANVLTF.

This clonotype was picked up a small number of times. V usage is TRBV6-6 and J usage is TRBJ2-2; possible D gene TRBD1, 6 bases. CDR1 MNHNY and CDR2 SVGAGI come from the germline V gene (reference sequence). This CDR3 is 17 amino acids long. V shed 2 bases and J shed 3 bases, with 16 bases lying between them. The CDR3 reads CASSYKGGPRDTGELFF. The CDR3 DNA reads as TGTGCCAGCAGTTACAAAGGGGGTCCTCGGGACACCGGGGAGCTGTTTTTT.

This CDR3 is CASSILSGVPYNEQFF. DNA of the CDR3: TGTGCCAGTAGTATCTTGAGCGGGGTTCCCTACAATGAGCAGTTCTTC. J is TRBJ2-1 and V is TRBV19; 7 nucleotides match TRBD2. With V trimmed by 3 bases and J by 2 bases, 7 bases remained unmatched. Germline V gene lookup returns CDR1 LNHDA and CDR2 SQIVND (reference sequence). The CDR3 length is 16 residues.

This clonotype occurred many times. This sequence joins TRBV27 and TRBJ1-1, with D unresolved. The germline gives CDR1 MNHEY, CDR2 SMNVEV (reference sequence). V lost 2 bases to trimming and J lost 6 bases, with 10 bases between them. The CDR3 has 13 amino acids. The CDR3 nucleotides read TGTGCCAGCAGTTTAAGTGGGCCCGCTGAAGCTTTCTTT. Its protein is CASSLSGPAEAFF.

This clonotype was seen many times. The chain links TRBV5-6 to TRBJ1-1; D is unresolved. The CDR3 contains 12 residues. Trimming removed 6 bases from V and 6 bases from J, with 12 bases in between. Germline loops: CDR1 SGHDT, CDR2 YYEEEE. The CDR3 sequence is CASMVGRSEAFF. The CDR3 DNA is TGTGCCAGCATGGTCGGACGGTCTGAAGCTTTCTTT.

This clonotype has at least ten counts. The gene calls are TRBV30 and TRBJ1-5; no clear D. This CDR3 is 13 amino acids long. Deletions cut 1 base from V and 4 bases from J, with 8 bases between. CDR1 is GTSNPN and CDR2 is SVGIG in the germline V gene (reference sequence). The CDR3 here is CAWSEAVNQPQHF. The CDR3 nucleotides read TGTGCCTGGAGTGAGGCCGTTAATCAGCCCCAGCATTTT.

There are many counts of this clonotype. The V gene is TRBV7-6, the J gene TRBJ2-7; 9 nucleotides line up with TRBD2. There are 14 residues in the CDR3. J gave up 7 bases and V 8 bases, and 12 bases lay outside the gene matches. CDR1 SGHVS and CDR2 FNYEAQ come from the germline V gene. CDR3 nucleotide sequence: TGTGCCAGCGGGCCCGGGCGGGAGGGCCGGGAGCAGTACTTC. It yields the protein CASGPGREGREQYF.

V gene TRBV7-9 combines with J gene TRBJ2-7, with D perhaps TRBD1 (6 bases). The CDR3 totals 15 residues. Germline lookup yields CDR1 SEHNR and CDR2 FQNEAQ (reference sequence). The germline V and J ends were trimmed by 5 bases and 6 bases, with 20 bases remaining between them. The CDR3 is CASSPRGNRVSEQYF. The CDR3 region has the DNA TGTGCCAGCAGCCCTAGGGGGAATCGGGTCTCCGAGCAGTACTTC.

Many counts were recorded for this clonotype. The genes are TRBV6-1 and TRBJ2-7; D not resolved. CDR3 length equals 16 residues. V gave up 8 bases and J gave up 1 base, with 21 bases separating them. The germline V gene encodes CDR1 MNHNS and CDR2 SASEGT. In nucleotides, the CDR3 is TGTGCCAGCTCCCCCCGTGATGTCGTCTTTTCCTACGAGCAGTACTTC. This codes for CASSPRDVVFSYEQYF.

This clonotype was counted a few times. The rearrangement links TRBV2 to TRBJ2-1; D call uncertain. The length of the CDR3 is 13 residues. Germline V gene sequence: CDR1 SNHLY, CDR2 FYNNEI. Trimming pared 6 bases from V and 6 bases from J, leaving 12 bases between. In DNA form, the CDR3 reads TGTGCCAGCAGCTTTAGGATTCTCAATGAGCAGTTCTTC. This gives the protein CASSFRILNEQFF.

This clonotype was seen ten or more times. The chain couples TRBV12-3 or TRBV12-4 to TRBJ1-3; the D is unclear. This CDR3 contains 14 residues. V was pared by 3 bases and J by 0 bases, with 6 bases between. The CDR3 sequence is CASSLVSSGNTIYF. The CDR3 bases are TGTGCCAGCAGTTTGGTCAGCTCTGGAAACACCATATATTTT.

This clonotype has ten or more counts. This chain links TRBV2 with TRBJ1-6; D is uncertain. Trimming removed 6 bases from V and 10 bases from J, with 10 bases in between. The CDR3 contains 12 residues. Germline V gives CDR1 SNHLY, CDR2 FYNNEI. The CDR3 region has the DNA TGTGCCAGCAGGTTACAAGAATCACCCCTCCACTTT. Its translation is CASRLQESPLHF.

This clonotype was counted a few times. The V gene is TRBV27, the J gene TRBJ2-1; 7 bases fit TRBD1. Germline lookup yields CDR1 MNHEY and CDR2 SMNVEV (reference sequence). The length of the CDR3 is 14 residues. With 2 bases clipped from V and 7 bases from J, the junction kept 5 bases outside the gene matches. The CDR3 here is CASSLDSQGNEQFF. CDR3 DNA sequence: TGTGCCAGCAGTTTAGATTCACAGGGGAATGAGCAGTTCTTC.

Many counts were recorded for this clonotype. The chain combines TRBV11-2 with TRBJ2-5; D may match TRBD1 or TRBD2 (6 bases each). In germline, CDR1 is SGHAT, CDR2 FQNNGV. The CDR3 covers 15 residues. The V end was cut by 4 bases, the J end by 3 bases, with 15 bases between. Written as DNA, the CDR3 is TGTGCCAGCAGCTCAATCACGGGGGCTAAAGAGACCCAGTACTTC. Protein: CASSSITGAKETQYF.

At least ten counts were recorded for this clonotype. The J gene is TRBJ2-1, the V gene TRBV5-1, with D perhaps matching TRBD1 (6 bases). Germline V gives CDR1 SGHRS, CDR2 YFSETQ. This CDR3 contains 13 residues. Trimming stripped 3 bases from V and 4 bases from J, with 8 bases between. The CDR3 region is CASSSGDYNEQFF. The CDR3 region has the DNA TGCGCCAGCAGCTCAGGGGATTACAATGAGCAGTTCTTC. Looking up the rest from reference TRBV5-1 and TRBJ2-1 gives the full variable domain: KAGVTQTPRYLIKTRGQQVTLSCSPISGHRSVSWYQQTPGQGLQFLFEYFSETQRNKGNFPGRFSGRQFSNSRSEMNVSTLELGDSALYLCASSSGDYNEQFFGPGTRLTVL.

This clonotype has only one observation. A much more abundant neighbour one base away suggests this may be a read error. CDR3 nucleotides: TGTGCCAGCAGCTTAAGGCCCACCGGGGGGCTGTTTTTT. Its protein is CASSLRPTGGLFF. The genes are TRBV11-2 and TRBJ2-2; the D gene is possibly TRBD2 (6 bases). CDR1 and CDR2 (germline): SGHAT, FQNNGV. CDR3 length: 13 residues.

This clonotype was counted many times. CDR3: CASSPNQGGEAFF. CDR3 DNA: TGTGCCAGCAGCCCAAACCAGGGAGGTGAAGCTTTCTTT. V is TRBV7-9 and J is TRBJ1-1, with D possibly TRBD1 on 5 matching bases. The V end lost 5 bases, the J end lost 7 bases, and 14 bases lay between the germline ends. The CDR3 is made up of 13 amino acids. The germline V gene has CDR1 SEHNR and CDR2 FQNEAQ (reference sequence).

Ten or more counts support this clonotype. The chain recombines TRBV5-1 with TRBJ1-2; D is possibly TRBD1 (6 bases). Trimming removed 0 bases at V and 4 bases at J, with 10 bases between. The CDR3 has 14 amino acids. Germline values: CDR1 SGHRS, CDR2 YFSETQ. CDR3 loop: CASSLDPGAYGYTF. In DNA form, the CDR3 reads TGCGCCAGCAGCTTGGACCCAGGGGCCTATGGCTACACCTTC.